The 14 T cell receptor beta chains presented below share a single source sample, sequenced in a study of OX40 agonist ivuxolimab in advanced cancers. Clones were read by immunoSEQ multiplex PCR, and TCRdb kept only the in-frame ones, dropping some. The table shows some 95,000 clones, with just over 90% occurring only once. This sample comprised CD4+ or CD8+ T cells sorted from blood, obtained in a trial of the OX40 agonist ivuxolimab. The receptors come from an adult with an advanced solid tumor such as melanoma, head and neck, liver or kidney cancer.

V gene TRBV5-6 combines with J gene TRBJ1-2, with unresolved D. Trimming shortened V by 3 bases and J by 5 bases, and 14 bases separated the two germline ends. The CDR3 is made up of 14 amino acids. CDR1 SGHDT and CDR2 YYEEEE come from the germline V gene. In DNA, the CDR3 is TGTGCCAGCAGCTCACACACGGGCGGGTATGGCTACACCTTC. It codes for CASSSHTGGYGYTF.

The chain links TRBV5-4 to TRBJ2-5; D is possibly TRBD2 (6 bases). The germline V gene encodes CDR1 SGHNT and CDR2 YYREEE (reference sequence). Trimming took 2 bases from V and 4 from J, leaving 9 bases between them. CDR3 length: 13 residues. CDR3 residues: CASSFRAGETQYF. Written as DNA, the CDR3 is TGTGCCAGCAGCTTTAGAGCGGGAGAGACCCAGTACTTC.

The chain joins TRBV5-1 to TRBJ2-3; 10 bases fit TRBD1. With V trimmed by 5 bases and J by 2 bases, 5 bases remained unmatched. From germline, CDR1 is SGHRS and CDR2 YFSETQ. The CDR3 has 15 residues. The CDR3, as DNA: TGCGCCAGCAGAGGGACAGGGGCCATCACAGATACGCAGTATTTT. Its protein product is CASRGTGAITDTQYF.

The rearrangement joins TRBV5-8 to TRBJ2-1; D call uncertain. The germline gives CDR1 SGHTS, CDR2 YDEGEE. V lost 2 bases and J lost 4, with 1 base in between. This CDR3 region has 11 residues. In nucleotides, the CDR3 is TGTGCCAGCAGCTTTTACAATGAGCAGTTCTTC. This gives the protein CASSFYNEQFF. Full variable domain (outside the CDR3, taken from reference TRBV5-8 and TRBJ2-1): EAGVTQSPTHLIKTRGQQATLRCSPISGHTSVYWYQQALGLGLQFLLWYDEGEERNRGNFPPRFSGRQFPNYSSELNVNALELEDSALYLCASSFYNEQFFGPGTRLTVL.

Here the CDR3 reads CASSSPAGTTYEQYF. CDR3 in DNA: TGTGCCAGCAGTTCCCCAGCGGGAACCACCTACGAGCAGTACTTC. This chain links TRBV6-5 with TRBJ2-7; 7 bases are a match to TRBD2. After removal of 4 bases from V and 2 bases from J, the junction contained 8 bases not matched to a gene. Germline-derived CDR1 and CDR2 are MNHEY and SVGAGI. This CDR3 contains 15 residues.

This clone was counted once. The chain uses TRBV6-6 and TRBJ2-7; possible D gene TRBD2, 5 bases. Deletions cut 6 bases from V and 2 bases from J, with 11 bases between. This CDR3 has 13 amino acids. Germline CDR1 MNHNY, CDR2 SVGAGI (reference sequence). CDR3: CASRWTGTYEQYF. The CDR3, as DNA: TGTGCCAGCAGATGGACTGGAACCTACGAGCAGTACTTC.

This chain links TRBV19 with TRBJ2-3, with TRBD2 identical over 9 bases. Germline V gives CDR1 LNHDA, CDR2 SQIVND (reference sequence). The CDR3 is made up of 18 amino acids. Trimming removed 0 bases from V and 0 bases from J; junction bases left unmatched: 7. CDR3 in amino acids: CASSIEAPTSGSTDTQYF. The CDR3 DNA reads TGTGCCAGTAGTATAGAGGCCCCCACTAGCGGGAGCACAGATACGCAGTATTTT.

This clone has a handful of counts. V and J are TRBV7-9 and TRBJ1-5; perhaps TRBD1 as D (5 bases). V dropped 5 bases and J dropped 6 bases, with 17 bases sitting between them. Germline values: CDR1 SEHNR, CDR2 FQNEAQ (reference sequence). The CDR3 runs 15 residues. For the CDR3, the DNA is TGTGCCAGCAGCCCCCCGGGGCAGGGTGGTCAGCCCCAGCATTTT. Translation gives CASSPPGQGGQPQHF.

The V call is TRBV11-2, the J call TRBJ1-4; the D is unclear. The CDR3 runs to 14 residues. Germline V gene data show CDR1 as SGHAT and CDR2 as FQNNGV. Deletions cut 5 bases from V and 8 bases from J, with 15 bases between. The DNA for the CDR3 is TGTGCCAGCAGCCTTGTTTCCGGGAGAGAAAAACTGTTTTTT. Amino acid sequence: CASSLVSGREKLFF.

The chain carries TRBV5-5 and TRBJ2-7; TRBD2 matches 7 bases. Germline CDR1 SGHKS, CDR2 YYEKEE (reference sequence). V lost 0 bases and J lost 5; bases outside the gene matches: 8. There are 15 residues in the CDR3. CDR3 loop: CASSLAGTNLNEQYF. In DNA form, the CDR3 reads TGTGCCAGCAGCTTGGCCGGGACTAACCTTAACGAGCAGTACTTC.

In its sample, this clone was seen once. CDR3 DNA sequence: TGTGCCAGCAGCCCGGGGGCTAGCGATTCCTACGAGCAGTACTTC. Residues: CASSPGASDSYEQYF. V and J are TRBV11-3 and TRBJ2-7, with D perhaps being TRBD1 or TRBD2 (6 bases each). Trimming left V 5 bases short and J 1 base short, with 15 bases between. CDR1 is SGHNT and CDR2 is YENEEA in the germline V gene. The CDR3 contains 15 residues.

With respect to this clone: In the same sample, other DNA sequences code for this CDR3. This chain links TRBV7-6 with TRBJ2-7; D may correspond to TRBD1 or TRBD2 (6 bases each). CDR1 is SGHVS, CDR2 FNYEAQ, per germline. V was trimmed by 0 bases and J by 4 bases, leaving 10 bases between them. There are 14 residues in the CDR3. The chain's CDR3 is CASSLAGGRYEQYF. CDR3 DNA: TGTGCCAGCAGCTTAGCTGGGGGGCGGTACGAGCAGTACTTC.

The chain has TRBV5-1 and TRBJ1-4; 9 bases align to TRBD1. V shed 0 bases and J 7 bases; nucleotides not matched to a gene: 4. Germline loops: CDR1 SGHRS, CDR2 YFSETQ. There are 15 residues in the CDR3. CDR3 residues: CASSLGGTGSEKLFF. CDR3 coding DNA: TGCGCCAGCAGCTTGGGAGGGACAGGGAGTGAAAAACTGTTTTTT.

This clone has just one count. The CDR3, as DNA: TGTGCCAGCTGCCCGAGAACTAGCGGATACAATGAGCAGTTCTTC. This encodes CASCPRTSGYNEQFF. The V and J genes are TRBV27 and TRBJ2-1; TRBD2 matches at 8 bases. With 8 bases clipped from V and 4 bases from J, the junction kept 10 bases outside the gene matches. Germline CDR1 MNHEY, CDR2 SMNVEV (reference sequence). The CDR3 totals 15 residues.